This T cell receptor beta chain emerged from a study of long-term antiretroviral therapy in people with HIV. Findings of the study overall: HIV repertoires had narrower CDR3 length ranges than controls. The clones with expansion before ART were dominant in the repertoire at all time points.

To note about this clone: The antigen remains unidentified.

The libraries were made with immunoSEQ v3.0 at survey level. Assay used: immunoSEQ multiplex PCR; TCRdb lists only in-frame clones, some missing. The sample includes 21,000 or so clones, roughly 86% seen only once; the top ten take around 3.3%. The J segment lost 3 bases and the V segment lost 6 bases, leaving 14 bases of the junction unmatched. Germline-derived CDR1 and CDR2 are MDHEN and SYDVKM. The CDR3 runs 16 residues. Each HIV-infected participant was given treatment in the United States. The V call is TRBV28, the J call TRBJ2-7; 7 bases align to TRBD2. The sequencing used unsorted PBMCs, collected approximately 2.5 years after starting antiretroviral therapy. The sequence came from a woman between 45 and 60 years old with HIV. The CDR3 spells CASSQAGLAYRYEQYF. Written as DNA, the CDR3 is TGTGCCAGCAGCCAAGCGGGGCTAGCGTACCGCTACGAGCAGTACTTC. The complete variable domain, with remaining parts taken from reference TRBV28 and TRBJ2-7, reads DVKVTQSSRYLVKRTGEKVFLECVQDMDHENMFWYRQDPGLGLRLIYFSYDVKMKEKGDIPEGYSVSREKKERFSLILESASTNQTSMYLCASSQAGLAYRYEQYFGPGTRLTVT.